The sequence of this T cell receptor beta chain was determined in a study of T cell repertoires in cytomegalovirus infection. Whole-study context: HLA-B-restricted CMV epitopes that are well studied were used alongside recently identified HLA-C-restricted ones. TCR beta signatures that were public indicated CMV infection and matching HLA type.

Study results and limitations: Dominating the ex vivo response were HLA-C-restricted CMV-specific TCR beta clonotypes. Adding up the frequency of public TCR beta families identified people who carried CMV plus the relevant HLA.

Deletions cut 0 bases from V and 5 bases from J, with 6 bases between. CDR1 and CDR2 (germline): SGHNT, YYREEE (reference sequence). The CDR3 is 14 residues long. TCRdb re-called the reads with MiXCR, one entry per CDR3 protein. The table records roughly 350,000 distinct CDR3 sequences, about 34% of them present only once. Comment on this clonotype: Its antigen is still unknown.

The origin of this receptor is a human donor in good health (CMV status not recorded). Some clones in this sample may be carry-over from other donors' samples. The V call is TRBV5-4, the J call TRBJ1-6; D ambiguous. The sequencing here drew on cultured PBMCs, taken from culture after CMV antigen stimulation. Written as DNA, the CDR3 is TGTGCCAGCAGCTTGGTAGATAATAATTCACCCCTCCACTTT. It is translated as CASSLVDNNSPLHF.